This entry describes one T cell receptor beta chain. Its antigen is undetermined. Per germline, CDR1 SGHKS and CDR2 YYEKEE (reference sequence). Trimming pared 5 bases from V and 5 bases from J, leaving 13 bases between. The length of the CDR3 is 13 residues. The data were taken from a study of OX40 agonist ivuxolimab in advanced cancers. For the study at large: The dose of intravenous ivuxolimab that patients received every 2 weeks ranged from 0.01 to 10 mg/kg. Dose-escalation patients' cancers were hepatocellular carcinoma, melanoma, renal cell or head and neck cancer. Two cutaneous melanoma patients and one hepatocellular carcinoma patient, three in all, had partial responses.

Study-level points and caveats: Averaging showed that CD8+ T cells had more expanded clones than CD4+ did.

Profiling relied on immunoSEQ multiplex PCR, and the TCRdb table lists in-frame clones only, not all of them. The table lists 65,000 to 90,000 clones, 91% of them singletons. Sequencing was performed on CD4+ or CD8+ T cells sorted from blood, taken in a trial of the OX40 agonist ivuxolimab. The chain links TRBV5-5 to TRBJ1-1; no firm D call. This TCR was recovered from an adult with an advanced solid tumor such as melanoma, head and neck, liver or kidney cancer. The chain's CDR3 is CASSHWVGTEAFF. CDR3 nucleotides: TGTGCCAGCAGTCACTGGGTCGGGACTGAAGCTTTCTTT.